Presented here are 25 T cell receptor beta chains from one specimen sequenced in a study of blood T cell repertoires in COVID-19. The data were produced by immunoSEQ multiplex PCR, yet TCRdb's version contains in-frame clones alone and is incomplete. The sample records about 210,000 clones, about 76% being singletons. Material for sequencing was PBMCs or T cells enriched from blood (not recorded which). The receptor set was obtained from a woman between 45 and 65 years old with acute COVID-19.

CDR3 nucleotide sequence: TGTGCCAGCACCGGAGTGAACACTGAAGCTTTCTTT. Translation gives CASTGVNTEAFF. The chain links TRBV6-5 to TRBJ1-1; unclear D gene. CDR1 is MNHEY and CDR2 is SVGAGI in the germline V gene. V dropped 7 bases and J dropped 0 bases, with 6 bases sitting between them. The CDR3 is made up of 12 amino acids.

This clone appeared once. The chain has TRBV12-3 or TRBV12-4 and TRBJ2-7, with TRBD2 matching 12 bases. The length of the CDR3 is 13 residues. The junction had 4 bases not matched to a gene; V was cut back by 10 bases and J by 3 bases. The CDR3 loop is CATRTSGIYEQYF. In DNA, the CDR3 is TGTGCCACGCGGACTAGCGGGATCTACGAGCAGTACTTC.

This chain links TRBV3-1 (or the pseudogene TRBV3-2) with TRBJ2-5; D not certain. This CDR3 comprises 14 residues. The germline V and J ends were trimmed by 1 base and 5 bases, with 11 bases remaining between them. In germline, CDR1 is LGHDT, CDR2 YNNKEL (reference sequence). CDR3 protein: CASSQVISWETQYF. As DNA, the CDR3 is TGTGCCAGCAGCCAAGTTATCAGTTGGGAGACCCAGTACTTC.

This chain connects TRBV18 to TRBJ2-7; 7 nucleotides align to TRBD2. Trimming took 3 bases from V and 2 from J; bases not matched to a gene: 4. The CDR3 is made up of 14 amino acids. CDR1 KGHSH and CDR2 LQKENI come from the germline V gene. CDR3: CASSPSGGPYEQYF. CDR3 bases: TGTGCCAGCTCACCCTCGGGGGGACCCTACGAGCAGTACTTC.

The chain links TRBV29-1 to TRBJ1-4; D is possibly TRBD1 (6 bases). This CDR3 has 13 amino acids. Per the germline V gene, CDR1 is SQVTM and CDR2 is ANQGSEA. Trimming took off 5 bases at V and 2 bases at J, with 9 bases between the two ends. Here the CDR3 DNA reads TGCAGCGTTTCTGGGGGCACTAATGAAAAACTGTTTTTT. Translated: CSVSGGTNEKLFF.

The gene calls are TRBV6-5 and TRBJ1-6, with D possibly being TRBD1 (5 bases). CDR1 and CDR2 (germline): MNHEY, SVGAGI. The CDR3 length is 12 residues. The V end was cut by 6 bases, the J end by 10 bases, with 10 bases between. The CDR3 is CASRDISSPLHF. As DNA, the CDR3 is TGTGCCAGCAGGGACATTAGCTCACCCCTCCACTTT.

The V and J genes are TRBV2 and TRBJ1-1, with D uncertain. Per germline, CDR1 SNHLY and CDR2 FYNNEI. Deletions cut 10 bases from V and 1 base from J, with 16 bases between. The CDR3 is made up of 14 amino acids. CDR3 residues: CATGVKDKNTEAFF. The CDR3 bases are TGTGCCACCGGGGTAAAAGACAAGAACACTGAAGCTTTCTTT. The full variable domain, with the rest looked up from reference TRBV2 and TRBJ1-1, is EPEVTQTPSHQVTQMGQEVILRCVPISNHLYFYWYRQILGQKVEFLVSFYNNEISEKSEIFDDQFSVERPDGSNFTLKIRSTKLEDSAMYFCATGVKDKNTEAFFGQGTRLTVV.

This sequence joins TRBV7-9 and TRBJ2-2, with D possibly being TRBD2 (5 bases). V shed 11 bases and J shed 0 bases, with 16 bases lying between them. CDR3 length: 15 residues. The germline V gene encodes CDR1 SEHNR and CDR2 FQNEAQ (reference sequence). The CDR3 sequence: CAYLWGDTNTGELFF. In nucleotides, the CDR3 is TGTGCCTATTTGTGGGGAGACACGAACACCGGGGAGCTGTTTTTT.

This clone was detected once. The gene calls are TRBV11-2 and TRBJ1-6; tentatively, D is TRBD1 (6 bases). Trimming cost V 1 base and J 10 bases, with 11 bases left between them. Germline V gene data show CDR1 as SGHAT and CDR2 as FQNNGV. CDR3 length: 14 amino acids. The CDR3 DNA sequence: TGTGCCAGCAGCTTAGGACAGGCACGGTCACCCCTCCACTTT. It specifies CASSLGQARSPLHF.

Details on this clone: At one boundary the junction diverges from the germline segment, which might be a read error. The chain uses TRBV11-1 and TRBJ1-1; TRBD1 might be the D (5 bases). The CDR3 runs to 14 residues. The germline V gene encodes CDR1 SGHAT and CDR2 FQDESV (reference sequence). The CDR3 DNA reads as TGTGCCAGCAGCTCCCAGCTGGGAGGGGAACCAGCGGGATTT. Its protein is CASSSQLGGEPAGF.

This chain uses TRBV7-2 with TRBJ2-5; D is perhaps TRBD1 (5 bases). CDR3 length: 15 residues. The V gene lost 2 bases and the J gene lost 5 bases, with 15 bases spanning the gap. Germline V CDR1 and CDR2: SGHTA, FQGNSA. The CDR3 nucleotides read TGTGCCAGCAGCTTATCTCAGGGTGGGGTGGAGACCCAGTACTTC. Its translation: CASSLSQGGVETQYF.

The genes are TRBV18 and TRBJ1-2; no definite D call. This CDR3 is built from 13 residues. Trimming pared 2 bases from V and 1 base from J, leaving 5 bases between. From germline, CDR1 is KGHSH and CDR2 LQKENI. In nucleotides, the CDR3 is TGTGCCAGCTCACCATCCGGTAACTATGGCTACACCTTC. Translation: CASSPSGNYGYTF.

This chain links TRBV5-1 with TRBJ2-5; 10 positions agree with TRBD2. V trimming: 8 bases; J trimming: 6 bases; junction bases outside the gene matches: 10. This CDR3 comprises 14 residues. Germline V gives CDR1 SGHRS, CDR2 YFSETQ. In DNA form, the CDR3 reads TGCGCCAGTTTCCCGGGACTAGCGACGAAGACCCAGTACTTC. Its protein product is CASFPGLATKTQYF.

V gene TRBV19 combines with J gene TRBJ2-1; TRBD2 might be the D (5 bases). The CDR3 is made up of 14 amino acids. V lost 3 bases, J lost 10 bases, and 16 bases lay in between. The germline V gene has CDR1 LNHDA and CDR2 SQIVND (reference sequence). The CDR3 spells CASSIGNAGGEQFF. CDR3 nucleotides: TGTGCCAGTAGTATCGGGAATGCGGGCGGGGAGCAGTTCTTC.

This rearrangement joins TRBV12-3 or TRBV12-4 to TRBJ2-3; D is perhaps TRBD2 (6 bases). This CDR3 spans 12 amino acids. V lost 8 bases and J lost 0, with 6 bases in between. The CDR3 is CASRGSTDTQYF. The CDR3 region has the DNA TGTGCCAGCCGGGGGAGCACAGATACGCAGTATTTT.

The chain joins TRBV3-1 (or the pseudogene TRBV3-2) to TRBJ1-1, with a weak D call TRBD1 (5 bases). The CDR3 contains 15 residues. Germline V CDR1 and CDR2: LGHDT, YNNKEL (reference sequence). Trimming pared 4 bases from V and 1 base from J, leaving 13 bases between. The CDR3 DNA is TGTGCCAGCAGCCGCGTGGTCCAGGGGAACACTGAAGCTTTCTTT. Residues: CASSRVVQGNTEAFF.

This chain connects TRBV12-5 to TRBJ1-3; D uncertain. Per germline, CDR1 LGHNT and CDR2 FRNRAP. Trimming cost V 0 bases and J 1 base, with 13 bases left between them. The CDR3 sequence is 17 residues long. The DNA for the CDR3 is TGTGCTAGTGGTTTGGTAGGGAGGGAATCTTCTGGAAACACCATATATTTT. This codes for CASGLVGRESSGNTIYF.

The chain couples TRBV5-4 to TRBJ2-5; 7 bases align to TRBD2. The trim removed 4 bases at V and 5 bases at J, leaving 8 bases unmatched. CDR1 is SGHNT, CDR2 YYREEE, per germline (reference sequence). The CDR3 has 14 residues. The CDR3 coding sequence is TGTGCCAGCAGCGGCGGGAGTCAAGGGGAGACCCAGTACTTC. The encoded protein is CASSGGSQGETQYF.

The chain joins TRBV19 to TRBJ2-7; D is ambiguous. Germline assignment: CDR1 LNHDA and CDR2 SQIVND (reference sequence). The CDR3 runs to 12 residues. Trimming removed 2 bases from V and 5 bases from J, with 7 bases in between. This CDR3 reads CASSIIGDEQYF. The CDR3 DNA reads TGTGCCAGTAGTATAATCGGAGACGAGCAGTACTTC. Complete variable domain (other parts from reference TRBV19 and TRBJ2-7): DGGITQSPKYLFRKEGQNVTLSCEQNLNHDAMYWYRQDPGQGLRLIYYSQIVNDFQKGDIAEGYSVSREKKESFPLTVTSAQKNPTAFYLCASSIIGDEQYFGPGTRLTVT.

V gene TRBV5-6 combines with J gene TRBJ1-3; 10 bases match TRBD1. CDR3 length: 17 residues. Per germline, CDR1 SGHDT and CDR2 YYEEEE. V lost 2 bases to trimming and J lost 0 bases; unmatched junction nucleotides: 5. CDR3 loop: CASSLMGQGYSGNTIYF. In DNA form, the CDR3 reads TGTGCCAGCAGCTTAATGGGACAGGGGTACTCTGGAAACACCATATATTTT.

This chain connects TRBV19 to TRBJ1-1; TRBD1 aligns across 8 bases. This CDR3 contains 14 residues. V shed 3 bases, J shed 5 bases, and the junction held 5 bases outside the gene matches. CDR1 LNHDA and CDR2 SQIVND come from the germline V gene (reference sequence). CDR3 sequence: CASSIRGLGTEAFF. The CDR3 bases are TGTGCCAGTAGTATCAGGGGGCTGGGTACTGAAGCTTTCTTT.

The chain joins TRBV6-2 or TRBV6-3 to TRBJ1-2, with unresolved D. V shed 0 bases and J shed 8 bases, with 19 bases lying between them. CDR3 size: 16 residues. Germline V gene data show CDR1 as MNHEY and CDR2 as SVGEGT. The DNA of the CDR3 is TGTGCCAGCAGTTACTCGGAGGGTCCGCATTCTATCGGCTACACCTTC. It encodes CASSYSEGPHSIGYTF.

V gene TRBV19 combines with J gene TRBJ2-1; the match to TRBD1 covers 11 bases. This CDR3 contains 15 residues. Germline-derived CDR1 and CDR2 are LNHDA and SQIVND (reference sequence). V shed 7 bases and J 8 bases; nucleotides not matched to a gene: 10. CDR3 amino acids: CASTPFGTGGDEQFF. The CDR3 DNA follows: TGTGCCAGTACCCCCTTCGGGACAGGGGGTGATGAGCAGTTCTTC.

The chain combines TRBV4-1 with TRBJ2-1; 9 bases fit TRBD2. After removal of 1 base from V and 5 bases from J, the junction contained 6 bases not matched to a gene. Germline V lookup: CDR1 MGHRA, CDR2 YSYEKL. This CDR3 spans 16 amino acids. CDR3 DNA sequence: TGCGCCAGCAGCCAAGTTAAGGCTAGCGGGGACAATGAGCAGTTCTTC. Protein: CASSQVKASGDNEQFF.

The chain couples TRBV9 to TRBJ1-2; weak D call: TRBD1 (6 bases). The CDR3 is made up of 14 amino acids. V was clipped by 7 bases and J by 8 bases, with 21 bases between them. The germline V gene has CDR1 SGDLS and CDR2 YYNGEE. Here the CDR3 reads CASSLGGELIGYTF. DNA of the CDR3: TGTGCCAGCTCCTTAGGGGGGGAGCTAATCGGCTACACCTTC.